A selection of T cell receptor beta chains follows, all from one sample in a study of cytomegalovirus exposure and HLA in healthy donors. The method was immunoSEQ multiplex PCR; TCRdb's version includes in-frame clones alone and lacks a portion of them. The repertoire holds some 130,000 clones, with 82% as singletons. Sequencing was performed on PBMCs. The receptors derive from a man aged 25 to 45 in good health and CMV-seropositive. CDR3s include the opening cysteine and the closing phenylalanine or tryptophan. A D gene is named only where the DNA matches it firmly. Size tells how often a clone was seen (once, few, many) or the class of an expanded clone, and some rows leave it out.

D	J	size	V	DNA	CDR3
-	TRBJ2-7	-	TRBV19	TGTGCCAGTAGTATAGGCGGCTACCTCTACGAGCAGTACTTC	CASSIGGYLYEQYF
-	TRBJ2-7	-	TRBV4-2	TGTGCCAGCGGGGGGACGGGGCCCATCTACGAGCAGTACTTC	CASGGTGPIYEQYF
TRBD1	TRBJ1-1	-	TRBV5-4	TGTGCCAGCAGCTTGCCCCGGGACAGGGAAGCTTTCTTT	CASSLPRDREAFF
TRBD1	TRBJ1-2	few	TRBV10-2	TGCGCCAGCAGTGTGGACAGGGGGCGAAATGGCTACACCTTC	CASSVDRGRNGYTF
-	TRBJ1-2	once	TRBV29-1	TGCAGCGGGGGGGAGGCCCCGCGTGGCTACACCTTC	CSGGEAPRGYTF
TRBD1	TRBJ2-7	-	TRBV7-8	TGTGCCAGCAGCTTACCTAAGGGACAGAGCTACGAGCAGTACTTC	CASSLPKGQSYEQYF
TRBD1	TRBJ1-1	-	TRBV10-2	TGCGCCAGCAGTGATTGGGACAGGGGGGTAGGTACTGAAGCTTTCTTT	CASSDWDRGVGTEAFF
-	TRBJ2-1	-	TRBV7-8	TGTGCCAGCAGCTTTAGCAGTAGGTACCATGAGCAGTTCTTC	CASSFSSRYHEQFF
TRBD1	TRBJ1-1	-	TRBV7-2	TGTGCCAGCAGCTCCAGGGGGCTGGGCACTGAAGCTTTCTTT	CASSSRGLGTEAFF
TRBD1	TRBJ1-1	-	TRBV4-1	TGCGCCAGCAGCCAGAGGACAGGGAGGGGGGTTGAAGCTTTCTTT	CASSQRTGRGVEAFF
TRBD1	TRBJ2-7	-	TRBV11-1	TGTGCCAGCAGCTTAAGGGGGCCCGACGAGCAGTACTTC	CASSLRGPDEQYF
-	TRBJ2-5	-	TRBV7-2	TGTGCCAGCAGCTTAGCTCGGGAACAAGAGACCCAGTACTTC	CASSLAREQETQYF
-	TRBJ2-3	few	TRBV11-3	TGTGCCAGCAGCTTAGAGGCCCCAGATACGCAGTATTTT	CASSLEAPDTQYF
TRBD1	TRBJ1-5	-	TRBV2	TGTGCCAGCAGCGGGGACAGTTATAGCAATCAGCCCCAGCATTTT	CASSGDSYSNQPQHF
-	TRBJ1-1	-	TRBV7-3	TGTGCCAGCAGCCCCACAGAGATTGAAGCTTTCTTT	CASSPTEIEAFF
-	TRBJ1-2	-	TRBV4-1	TGCGCCAGCAGCCAAGAATTTGGCAGGGTCGCCTATGGCTACACCTTC	CASSQEFGRVAYGYTF
-	TRBJ1-2	once	TRBV29-1	TGCAGCGCCCCAGGTGCCCTTAAAGGTGGCTACACCTTC	CSAPGALKGGYTF
-	TRBJ1-4	-	TRBV6-6	TGTGCCAGCAGCAAGGGGCCCCCCAATGAAAAACTGTTTTTT	CASSKGPPNEKLFF
TRBD1	TRBJ2-3	-	TRBV5-6	TGTGCCAGCAGTGGACAGGGCTACAGCACAGATACGCAGTATTTT	CASSGQGYSTDTQYF
TRBD2	TRBJ2-1	-	TRBV27	TGTGCCAGCAGCCCAACCGGACTAGCCGGCAATGAGCAGTTCTTC	CASSPTGLAGNEQFF
TRBD2	TRBJ2-2	-	TRBV7-6	TGTGCCGCGGGGGGCGAGAACACCGGGGAGCTGTTTTTT	CAAGGENTGELFF
TRBD1	TRBJ1-2	-	TRBV12-5	TGTGCTAGTGGCACAACCGGGACAGCCAACTATGGCTACACCTTC	CASGTTGTANYGYTF
-	TRBJ2-5	-	TRBV18	TGTGCCAGCTCAACTGAGACCCAGTACTTC	CASSTETQYF
-	TRBJ2-3	once	TRBV7-3	TGTGCCAGCAGCTTCGGAGGAGGCACAGATACGCAGTATTTT	CASSFGGGTDTQYF
TRBD2	TRBJ2-7	-	TRBV7-2	TGTGCCAGCAGCTTAAGCAGCGGGGAGAACTCCTACGAGCAGTACTTC	CASSLSSGENSYEQYF
-	TRBJ2-7	-	TRBV15	TGTGCCACCAGCAGAGCGGCCACAGGGTTCGAGCAGTACTTC	CATSRAATGFEQYF
-	TRBJ2-7	-	TRBV27	TGTGCCAGCAGGCGGCTAGGAGTTGGCGAGCAGTACTTC	CASRRLGVGEQYF
-	TRBJ2-1	-	TRBV7-9	TGTGCCAGCAGTTTGGACAACAACAATGAGCAGTTCTTC	CASSLDNNNEQFF
-	TRBJ1-2	-	TRBV7-2	TGTGCCAGCAGCCCCAGGGTGGTGGATGGCTACACCTTC	CASSPRVVDGYTF
-	TRBJ1-2	-	TRBV9	TGTGCCAGCAACGTGCCCGGGGAGACCCGGCCCCACTTC	CASNVPGETRPHF
TRBD1	TRBJ1-1	-	TRBV6-5	TGTGCCTCCGGGTCGGGACAGGGGAACACTGAAGCTTTCTTT	CASGSGQGNTEAFF
-	TRBJ1-2	-	TRBV11-2	TGTGCCAGCAGCTTAGATTTCGTAGGGGCAGGGCACTATGGCTACACCTTC	CASSLDFVGAGHYGYTF
TRBD2	TRBJ2-5	-	TRBV7-3	TGTGCCAGCATCATAACCGGGACTAGCCGAGAGACCCAGTACTTC	CASIITGTSRETQYF
-	TRBJ1-5	once	TRBV7-9	TGTGCCAGCAGCTCGGGAGGGGCCTATCAGCCCCAGCATTTT	CASSSGGAYQPQHF
-	TRBJ2-3	-	TRBV4-2	TGTGCCAGCAGCCAAGATAGAGGAGATACGCAGTATTTT	CASSQDRGDTQYF
TRBD1	TRBJ1-1	-	TRBV27	TGTGCCAGCAGTCCACCGATCAACAGGGGTGGTCCTATGAACACTGAAGCTTTCTTT	CASSPPINRGGPMNTEAFF
-	TRBJ2-3	-	TRBV19	TGTGCCAGTAGTATAGCCTATGGCACAGATACGCAGTATTTT	CASSIAYGTDTQYF
-	TRBJ1-2	once	TRBV9	TGTGCCAGCAGCGGCGGCGGCTCTAACTATGGCTACACCTTC	CASSGGGSNYGYTF
TRBD2	TRBJ2-1	few	TRBV6-5	TGTGCCAGCACTTTAGCGGGGAATGCTGAGCAGTTCTTC	CASTLAGNAEQFF
-	TRBJ2-7	-	TRBV7-9	TGTGCCAGCAGCTCAACCGGGACATCTTCCTACGAGCAGTACTTC	CASSSTGTSSYEQYF
TRBD2	TRBJ2-3	-	TRBV7-2	TGTGCCAGCAGCCCTGGGACTAGCGGGAGGGCCATAGATACGCAGTATTTT	CASSPGTSGRAIDTQYF
-	TRBJ2-5	-	TRBV27	TGTGCCAGCAGTTTCGGGCAGGGGGGAGAGACCCAGTACTTC	CASSFGQGGETQYF
-	TRBJ1-1	-	TRBV20-1	TGCAGTGCTAGCAGGGTCACTGAAGCTTTCTTT	CSASRVTEAFF
TRBD2	TRBJ2-3	-	TRBV5-1	TGCGCCAGCAGCTCCAATCAGCGGGGGGGGACAGATACGCAGTATTTT	CASSSNQRGGTDTQYF
-	TRBJ2-3	-	TRBV7-3	TGTGCCAGCAGCTCAAGACTCACAGATACGCAGTATTTT	CASSSRLTDTQYF
TRBD1	TRBJ2-7	-	TRBV28	TGTGCCAGCAGTTTAGCTACAGGGGTTGGCAACGAGCAGTACTTC	CASSLATGVGNEQYF
TRBD2	TRBJ2-2	-	TRBV9	TGTGCCAGCAGCGTACCAACTAGCGGGAGTATCCACGGGGAGCTGTTTTTT	CASSVPTSGSIHGELFF
-	TRBJ1-1	-	TRBV7-9	TGTGCCAGCAGCTTAGCTGGGAAGGGAGAAGAAGCTTTCTTT	CASSLAGKGEEAFF
-	TRBJ2-7	once	TRBV2	TGTGCCAGCGGTATGCAGGTTAGCTACGAGCAGTACTTC	CASGMQVSYEQYF
-	TRBJ1-6	-	TRBV6-6	TGTGCCAGCAGTTTCGACAGGAAGCAGTCACCCCTCCACTTT	CASSFDRKQSPLHF
-	TRBJ1-5	-	TRBV30	TGTGCCTGGAGTATGGGGCCAAATCAGCCCCAGCATTTT	CAWSMGPNQPQHF
-	TRBJ1-1	few	TRBV5-1	TGCGCCAGCAGCACGGAGGGGAACACTGAAGCTTTCTTT	CASSTEGNTEAFF
TRBD2	TRBJ2-5	-	TRBV25-1	TGTGCCAGCAGTGAAGGCGGACTAGCGGGAGGGACCCAGTACTTC	CASSEGGLAGGTQYF
-	TRBJ2-1	-	TRBV25-1	TGTGCCAGCACCTCTTCACCCCCCAGGGAGCAGTTCTTC	CASTSSPPREQFF
-	TRBJ1-1	-	TRBV18	TGTGCCAGCTCACCGTACAGGGATTCCACTGAAGCTTTCTTT	CASSPYRDSTEAFF